This T cell receptor beta chain was obtained from a study of T-cell memory formation after mild COVID-19. General study points: The pre-infection memory compartment contained some responding clones, suggesting cross-reactive memory joined. Contracting CD8+ clones were enriched in EMRA, CD4+ mainly in CM and EM.

TCRdb itself ran the 5' RACE reads through MiXCR, one entry per CDR3 protein. The data hold roughly 140,000 distinct CDR3 sequences, with 14% observed a single time. The V end was cut by 5 bases, the J end by 7 bases, with 20 bases between. CDR3 length: 14 amino acids. Looked up from germline, CDR1 is DFQATT and CDR2 is SNEGSKA (reference sequence). With regard to this clonotype: Its antigen is currently unknown.

The TCR originated in an adult woman who had mild COVID-19 (a few samples of this study predate the infection). Cell type and time point are not known. The sequenced material came from PBMCs or a T cell subset sorted from them (not recorded which). V gene TRBV20-1 combines with J gene TRBJ1-1, with D hard to call. CDR3 sequence (DNA): TGCAGTGCTCAACGCAGGACGGAGTTTCATGAAGCTTTCTTT. It specifies CSAQRRTEFHEAFF.